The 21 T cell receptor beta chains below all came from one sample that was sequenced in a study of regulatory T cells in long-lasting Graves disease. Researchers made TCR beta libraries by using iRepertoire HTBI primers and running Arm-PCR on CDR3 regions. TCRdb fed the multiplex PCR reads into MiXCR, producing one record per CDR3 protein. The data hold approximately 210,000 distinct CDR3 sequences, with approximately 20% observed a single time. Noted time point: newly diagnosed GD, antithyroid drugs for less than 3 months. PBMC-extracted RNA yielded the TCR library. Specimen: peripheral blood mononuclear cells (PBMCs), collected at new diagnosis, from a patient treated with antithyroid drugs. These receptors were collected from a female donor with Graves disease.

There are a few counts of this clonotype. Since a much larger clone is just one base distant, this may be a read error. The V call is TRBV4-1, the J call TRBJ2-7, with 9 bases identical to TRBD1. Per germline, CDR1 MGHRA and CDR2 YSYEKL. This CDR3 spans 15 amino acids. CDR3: CASRLSGQGHYERYF. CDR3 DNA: TGCGCCAGCAGACTTTCGGGACAGGGCCACTACGAGCGGTACTTC.

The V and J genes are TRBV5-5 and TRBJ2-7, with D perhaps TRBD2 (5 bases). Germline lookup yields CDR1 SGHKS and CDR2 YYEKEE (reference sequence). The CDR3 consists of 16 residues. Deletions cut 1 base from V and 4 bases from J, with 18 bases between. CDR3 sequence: CASSLSDGSGLYEQYF. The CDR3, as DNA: TGTGCCAGCAGCTTGTCTGACGGCAGCGGCCTTTACGAGCAGTACTTC. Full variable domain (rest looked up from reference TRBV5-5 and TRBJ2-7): DAGVTQSPTHLIKTRGQQVTLRCSPISGHKSVSWYQQVLGQGPQFIFQYYEKEERGRGNFPDRFSARQFPNYSSELNVNALLLGDSALYLCASSLSDGSGLYEQYFGPGTRLTVT.

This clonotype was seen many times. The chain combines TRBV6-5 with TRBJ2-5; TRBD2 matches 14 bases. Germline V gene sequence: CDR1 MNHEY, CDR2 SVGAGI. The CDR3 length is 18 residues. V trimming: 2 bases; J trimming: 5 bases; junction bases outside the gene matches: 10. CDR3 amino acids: CASSYLPGLAGDLETQYF. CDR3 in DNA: TGTGCCAGCAGTTACCTACCGGGACTAGCGGGAGATCTTGAGACCCAGTACTTC.

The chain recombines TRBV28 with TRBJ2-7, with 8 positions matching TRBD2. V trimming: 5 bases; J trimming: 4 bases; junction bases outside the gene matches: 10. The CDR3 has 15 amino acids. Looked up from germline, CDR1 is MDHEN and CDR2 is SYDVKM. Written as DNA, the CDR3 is TGTGCCAGCAGTCGACCCGGGGGGGGAAGTTACGAGCAGTACTTC. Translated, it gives CASSRPGGGSYEQYF.

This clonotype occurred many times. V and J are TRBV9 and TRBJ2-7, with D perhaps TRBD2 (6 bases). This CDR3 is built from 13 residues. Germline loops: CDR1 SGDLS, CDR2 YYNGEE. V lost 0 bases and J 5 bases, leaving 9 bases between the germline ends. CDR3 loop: CASSVGPSDEQYF. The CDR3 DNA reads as TGTGCCAGCAGCGTAGGACCTAGCGACGAGCAGTACTTC.

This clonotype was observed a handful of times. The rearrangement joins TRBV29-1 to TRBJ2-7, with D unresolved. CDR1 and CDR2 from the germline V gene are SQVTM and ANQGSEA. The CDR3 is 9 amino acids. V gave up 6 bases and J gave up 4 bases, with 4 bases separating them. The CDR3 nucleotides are TGCAGCGTCAAGTACGAGCAGTACTTC. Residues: CSVKYEQYF.

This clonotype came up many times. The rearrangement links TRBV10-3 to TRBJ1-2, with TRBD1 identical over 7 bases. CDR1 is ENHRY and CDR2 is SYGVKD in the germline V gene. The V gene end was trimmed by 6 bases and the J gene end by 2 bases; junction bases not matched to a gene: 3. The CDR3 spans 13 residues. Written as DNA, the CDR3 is TGTGCCATCAGCGAACAGGGGAACTATGGCTACACCTTC. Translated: CAISEQGNYGYTF.

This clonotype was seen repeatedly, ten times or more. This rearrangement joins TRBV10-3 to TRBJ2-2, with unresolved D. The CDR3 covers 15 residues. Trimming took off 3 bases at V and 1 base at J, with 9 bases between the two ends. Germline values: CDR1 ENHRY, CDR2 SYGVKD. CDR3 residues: CAISDGERNTGELFF. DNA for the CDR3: TGTGCCATCAGTGACGGCGAAAGGAACACCGGGGAGCTGTTTTTT.

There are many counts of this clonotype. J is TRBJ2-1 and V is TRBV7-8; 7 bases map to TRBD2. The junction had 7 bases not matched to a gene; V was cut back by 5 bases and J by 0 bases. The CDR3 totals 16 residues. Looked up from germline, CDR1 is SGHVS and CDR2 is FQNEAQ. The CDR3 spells CASSPGGGSSYNEQFF. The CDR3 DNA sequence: TGTGCCAGCAGCCCCGGGGGAGGGAGCTCCTACAATGAGCAGTTCTTC.

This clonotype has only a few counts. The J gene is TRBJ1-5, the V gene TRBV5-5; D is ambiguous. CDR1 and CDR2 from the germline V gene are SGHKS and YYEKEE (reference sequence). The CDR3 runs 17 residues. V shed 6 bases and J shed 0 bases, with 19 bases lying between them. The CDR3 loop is CASTQDPFPDSNQPQHF. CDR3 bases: TGTGCCAGCACTCAGGACCCTTTTCCAGATAGCAATCAGCCCCAGCATTTT. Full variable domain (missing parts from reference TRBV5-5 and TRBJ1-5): DAGVTQSPTHLIKTRGQQVTLRCSPISGHKSVSWYQQVLGQGPQFIFQYYEKEERGRGNFPDRFSARQFPNYSSELNVNALLLGDSALYLCASTQDPFPDSNQPQHFGDGTRLSIL.

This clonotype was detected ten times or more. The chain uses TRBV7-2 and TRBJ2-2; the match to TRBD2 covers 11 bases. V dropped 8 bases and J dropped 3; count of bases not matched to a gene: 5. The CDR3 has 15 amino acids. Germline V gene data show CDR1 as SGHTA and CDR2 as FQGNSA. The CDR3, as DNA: TGTGCCAGCTGCACTAGCGGGAGCCACACCGGGGAGCTGTTTTTT. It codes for CASCTSGSHTGELFF.

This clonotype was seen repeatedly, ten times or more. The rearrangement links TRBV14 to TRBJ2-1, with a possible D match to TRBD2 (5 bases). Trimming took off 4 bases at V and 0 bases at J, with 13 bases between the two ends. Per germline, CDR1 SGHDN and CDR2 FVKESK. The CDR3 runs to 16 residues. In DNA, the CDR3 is TGTGCCAGCAGCCCGTTCGGAAGCGGCTCCTACAATGAGCAGTTCTTC. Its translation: CASSPFGSGSYNEQFF.

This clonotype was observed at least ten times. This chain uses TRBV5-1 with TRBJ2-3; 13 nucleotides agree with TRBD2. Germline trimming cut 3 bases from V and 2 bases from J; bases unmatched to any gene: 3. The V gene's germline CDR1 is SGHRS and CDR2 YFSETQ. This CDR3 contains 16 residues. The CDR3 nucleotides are TGCGCCAGCAGCTGGGGACTAGCGGGACCCACAGATACGCAGTATTTT. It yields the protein CASSWGLAGPTDTQYF.

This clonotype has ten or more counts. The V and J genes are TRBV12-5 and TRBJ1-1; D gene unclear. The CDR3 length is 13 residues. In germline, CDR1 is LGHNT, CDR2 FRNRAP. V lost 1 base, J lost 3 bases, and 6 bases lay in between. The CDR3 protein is CASGLDSYTEAFF. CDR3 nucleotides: TGTGCTAGTGGTTTGGACAGTTACACTGAAGCTTTCTTT.

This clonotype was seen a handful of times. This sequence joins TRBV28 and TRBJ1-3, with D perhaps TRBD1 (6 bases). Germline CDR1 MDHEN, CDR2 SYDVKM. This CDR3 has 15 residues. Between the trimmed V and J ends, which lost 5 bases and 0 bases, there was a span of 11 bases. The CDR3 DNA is TGTGCCAGCAGTGGAAGGACAGTCTCTGGAAACACCATATATTTT. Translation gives CASSGRTVSGNTIYF. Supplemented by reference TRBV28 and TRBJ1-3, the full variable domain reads DVKVTQSSRYLVKRTGEKVFLECVQDMDHENMFWYRQDPGLGLRLIYFSYDVKMKEKGDIPEGYSVSREKKERFSLILESASTNQTSMYLCASSGRTVSGNTIYFGEGSWLTVV.

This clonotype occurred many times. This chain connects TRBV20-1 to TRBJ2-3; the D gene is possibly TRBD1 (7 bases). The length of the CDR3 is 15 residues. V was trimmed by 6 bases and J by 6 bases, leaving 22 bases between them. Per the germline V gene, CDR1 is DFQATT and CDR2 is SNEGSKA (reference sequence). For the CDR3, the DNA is TGCAGTGCCCCCAGGGGGTCGGGGGCCGCGGATACGCAGTATTTT. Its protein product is CSAPRGSGAADTQYF.

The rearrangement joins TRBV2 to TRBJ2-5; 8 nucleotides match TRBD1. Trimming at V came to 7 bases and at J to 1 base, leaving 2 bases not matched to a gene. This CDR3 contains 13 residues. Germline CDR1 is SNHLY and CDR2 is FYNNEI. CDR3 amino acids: CASTQGAQETQYF. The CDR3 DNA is TGTGCCAGCACCCAGGGGGCCCAAGAGACCCAGTACTTC.

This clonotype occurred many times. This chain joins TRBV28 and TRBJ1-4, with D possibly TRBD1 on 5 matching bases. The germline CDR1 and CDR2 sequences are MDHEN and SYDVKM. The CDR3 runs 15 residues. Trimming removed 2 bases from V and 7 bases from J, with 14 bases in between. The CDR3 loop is CASSLRGALFEKLFF. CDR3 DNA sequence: TGTGCCAGCAGTTTAAGAGGGGCGCTATTTGAAAAACTGTTTTTT. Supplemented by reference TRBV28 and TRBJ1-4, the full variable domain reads DVKVTQSSRYLVKRTGEKVFLECVQDMDHENMFWYRQDPGLGLRLIYFSYDVKMKEKGDIPEGYSVSREKKERFSLILESASTNQTSMYLCASSLRGALFEKLFFGSGTQLSVL.

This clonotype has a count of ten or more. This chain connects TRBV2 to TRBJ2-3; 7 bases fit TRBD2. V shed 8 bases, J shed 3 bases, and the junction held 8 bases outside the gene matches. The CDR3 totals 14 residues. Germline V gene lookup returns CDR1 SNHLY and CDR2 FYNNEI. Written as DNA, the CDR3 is TGTGCCAGCCGGACGACGGGAGGTACAGATACGCAGTATTTT. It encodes CASRTTGGTDTQYF.

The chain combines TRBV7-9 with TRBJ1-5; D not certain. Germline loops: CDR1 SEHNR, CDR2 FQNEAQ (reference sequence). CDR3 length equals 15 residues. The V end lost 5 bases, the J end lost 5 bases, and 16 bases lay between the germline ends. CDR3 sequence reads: CASSLSGSGYQPQHF. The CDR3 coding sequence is TGTGCCAGCAGCCTTAGTGGGTCTGGGTATCAGCCCCAGCATTTT. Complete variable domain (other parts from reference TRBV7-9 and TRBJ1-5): DTGVSQNPRHKITKRGQNVTFRCDPISEHNRLYWYRQTLGQGPEFLTYFQNEAQLEKSRLLSDRFSAERPKGSFSTLEIQRTEQGDSAMYLCASSLSGSGYQPQHFGDGTRLSIL.

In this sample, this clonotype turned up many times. CDR3 amino acids: CASSEGTGGIYGYTF. The CDR3 DNA reads TGTGCCAGCAGTGAGGGGACAGGGGGTATCTATGGCTACACCTTC. The chain uses TRBV6-1 and TRBJ1-2, with 11 bases fitting TRBD1. The germline V gene encodes CDR1 MNHNS and CDR2 SASEGT. The J segment lost 4 bases and the V segment lost 3 bases, leaving 4 bases of the junction unmatched. The CDR3 consists of 15 residues.